The 14 T cell receptor beta chains listed next were all sequenced from one sample in a study of Tregs in tolerant kidney transplant recipients. Measured with immunoSEQ multiplex PCR; TCRdb has only the in-frame clones, and not every one. The sample records tens of thousands of clones, more than 80% being singletons. What was sequenced was Tregs from blood. These receptors were obtained from a human donor in good health.

This clone has only a few counts. The chain has TRBV13 and TRBJ1-1; no firm D call. Trimming left V 1 base short and J 3 bases short, with 6 bases between. The length of the CDR3 is 13 residues. The germline V gene encodes CDR1 PRHDT and CDR2 FYEKMQ (reference sequence). The CDR3 nucleotides read TGTGCCAGCAGCTTAGTTTCGGACACTGAAGCTTTCTTT. Translating it yields CASSLVSDTEAFF.

The V call is TRBV11-2, the J call TRBJ1-2, with D possibly matching TRBD1 (6 bases). V lost 7 bases, J lost 7 bases, and 10 bases lay in between. CDR1 is SGHAT, CDR2 FQNNGV, per germline. CDR3 length: 11 amino acids. CDR3 residues: CASTGAAGYTF. The CDR3 DNA reads as TGTGCCAGCACAGGGGCGGCTGGCTACACCTTC.

The rearrangement links TRBV9 to TRBJ2-7; 11 positions match TRBD1. The CDR3 totals 16 residues. In germline, CDR1 is SGDLS, CDR2 YYNGEE. V dropped 4 bases and J dropped 3; count of bases not matched to a gene: 9. CDR3 DNA sequence: TGTGCCAGCAGCCCCCAAGCGGGACAGGGGGGCTACGAGCAGTACTTC. Encoded protein: CASSPQAGQGGYEQYF.

J is TRBJ2-5 and V is TRBV6-5; 7 nucleotides line up with TRBD1. Per the germline V gene, CDR1 is MNHEY and CDR2 is SVGAGI. After removal of 2 bases from V and 4 bases from J, the junction contained 4 bases not matched to a gene. The CDR3 length is 14 residues. CDR3 nucleotides: TGTGCCAGCAGTTACACGGGACAGTTAGAGACCCAGTACTTC. It yields the protein CASSYTGQLETQYF.

The chain joins TRBV6-5 to TRBJ2-5; a possible D gene is TRBD2 (6 bases). The germline V and J ends were trimmed by 5 bases and 5 bases, with 18 bases remaining between them. Germline V gives CDR1 MNHEY, CDR2 SVGAGI. CDR3 size: 15 residues. This chain's CDR3 is CASSKLVGGAETQYF. The CDR3 nucleotides read TGTGCCAGCAGTAAACTAGTTGGAGGGGCGGAGACCCAGTACTTC.

The CDR3 DNA is TGTGCCAGTAGTGCCAGGACAGGGACTGGCTACACCTTC. Its protein product is CASSARTGTGYTF. This chain uses TRBV19 with TRBJ1-2, with TRBD1 identical over 8 bases. J was trimmed by 7 bases and V by 5 bases; bases with no gene match: 6. In germline, CDR1 is LNHDA, CDR2 SQIVND (reference sequence). The CDR3 totals 13 residues. Variable domain in full (rest from reference TRBV19 and TRBJ1-2): DGGITQSPKYLFRKEGQNVTLSCEQNLNHDAMYWYRQDPGQGLRLIYYSQIVNDFQKGDIAEGYSVSREKKESFPLTVTSAQKNPTAFYLCASSARTGTGYTFGSGTRLTVV.

This clone came up once. The chain recombines TRBV7-2 with TRBJ2-1; the D is unclear. V was cut by 5 bases and J by 0 bases, with 2 bases left in between. Germline CDR1 and CDR2: SGHTA and FQGNSA. The length of the CDR3 is 12 residues. DNA for the CDR3: TGTGCCAGCAGCGTCTCCTACAATGAGCAGTTCTTC. Translating it yields CASSVSYNEQFF. Full variable domain (remainder filled in from reference TRBV7-2 and TRBJ2-1): GAGVSQSPSNKVTEKGKDVELRCDPISGHTALYWYRQSLGQGLEFLIYFQGNSAPDKSGLPSDRFSAERTGGSVSTLTIQRTQQEDSAVYLCASSVSYNEQFFGPGTRLTVL.

The chain joins TRBV19 to TRBJ2-7; no clear D gene. With 5 bases removed from V and 3 bases from J, the gap between germline ends came to 14 bases. Germline CDR1 LNHDA, CDR2 SQIVND (reference sequence). CDR3 size: 14 residues. CDR3 DNA: TGTGCCAGTAGTTCCACTCCCACACTCTACGAGCAGTACTTC. Residues: CASSSTPTLYEQYF.

The chain is built from TRBV12-5 and TRBJ2-6; 9 bases are shared with TRBD1. Trimming cost V 6 bases and J 0 bases; bases outside gene matches: 6. The CDR3 runs to 17 residues. Germline V gene lookup returns CDR1 LGHNT and CDR2 FRNRAP. CDR3 loop: CASGLGQGISGANVLTF. CDR3 DNA sequence: TGTGCTAGTGGCCTTGGACAGGGGATCTCTGGGGCCAACGTCCTGACTTTC.

This clone appeared once. The CDR3 DNA reads TGTGCCAGCAGTGAATCCAGGGTTAACTATGGCTACACCTTC. This gives the protein CASSESRVNYGYTF. V usage is TRBV25-1 and J usage is TRBJ1-2; a weak D match, TRBD1 (5 bases). Per the germline V gene, CDR1 is MGHDK and CDR2 is SYGVNS. V was pared by 1 base and J by 1 base, with 7 bases between. The CDR3 is 14 residues long.

This sequence joins TRBV10-3 and TRBJ2-1, with D possibly TRBD2 on 5 matching bases. Germline-derived CDR1 and CDR2 are ENHRY and SYGVKD. This CDR3 contains 13 residues. Trimming took off 7 bases at V and 3 bases at J, with 10 bases between the two ends. The DNA of the CDR3 is TGTGCCATCAAGCACCGGGACTACAATGAGCAGTTCTTC. As protein: CAIKHRDYNEQFF.

The J gene is TRBJ2-7, the V gene TRBV11-2; maybe TRBD2 (6 bases). The length of the CDR3 is 14 residues. Trimming stripped 3 bases from V and 1 base from J, with 10 bases between. CDR1 and CDR2 from the germline V gene are SGHAT and FQNNGV. CDR3 in DNA: TGTGCCAGCAGCTTTGCGGGAAGGTCCTACGAGCAGTACTTC. Its translation: CASSFAGRSYEQYF.

The chain employs TRBV5-1 and TRBJ2-5; D might be TRBD1 or TRBD2, each matching 6 bases. The CDR3 runs 18 residues. With 4 bases removed from V and 1 base from J, the gap between germline ends came to 23 bases. Looked up from germline, CDR1 is SGHRS and CDR2 is YFSETQ. CDR3 amino acids: CASSELLPRGGGQETQYF. Here the CDR3 DNA reads TGCGCCAGCAGCGAATTGCTACCCAGGGGAGGAGGCCAAGAGACCCAGTACTTC.

This rearrangement joins TRBV2 to TRBJ1-5, with a weak D call TRBD1 (6 bases). The V end lost 8 bases, the J end lost 5 bases, and 22 bases lay between the germline ends. Looked up from germline, CDR1 is SNHLY and CDR2 is FYNNEI. The CDR3 runs 16 residues. The CDR3 nucleotides are TGTGCCAGCCCGGACAGTATCGGACCCTGGGATCAGCCCCAGCATTTT. Protein: CASPDSIGPWDQPQHF. Together with reference TRBV2 and TRBJ1-5, the CDR3 gives the full variable domain: EPEVTQTPSHQVTQMGQEVILRCVPISNHLYFYWYRQILGQKVEFLVSFYNNEISEKSEIFDDQFSVERPDGSNFTLKIRSTKLEDSAMYFCASPDSIGPWDQPQHFGDGTRLSIL.